This T cell receptor beta chain was captured in a study of blood T cell repertoires in COVID-19. In the study's own analysis: Reference gene primers were amplified, and this amplification served to estimate nucleated cell counts. Data came from immunoSEQ multiplex PCR; TCRdb stores just in-frame clones and leaves some out. The DNA was the basis for D and trimming; V, J and clone size are from that table. The table shows 100,000 or so clones, with approximately 86% occurring only once. The germline CDR1 and CDR2 sequences are ENHRY and SYGVKD. The CDR3 totals 15 residues. Trimming left V 1 base short and J 1 base short, with 10 bases between.

This sequence joins TRBV10-3 and TRBJ1-1, with D uncertain. The sequence came from a woman in her forties or fifties who had recovered from COVID-19. The material sequenced was PBMCs or T cells enriched from blood (not recorded which). The CDR3 sequence: CAISELEGANTEAFF. The CDR3 DNA is TGTGCCATCAGTGAGTTGGAGGGAGCGAACACTGAAGCTTTCTTT.